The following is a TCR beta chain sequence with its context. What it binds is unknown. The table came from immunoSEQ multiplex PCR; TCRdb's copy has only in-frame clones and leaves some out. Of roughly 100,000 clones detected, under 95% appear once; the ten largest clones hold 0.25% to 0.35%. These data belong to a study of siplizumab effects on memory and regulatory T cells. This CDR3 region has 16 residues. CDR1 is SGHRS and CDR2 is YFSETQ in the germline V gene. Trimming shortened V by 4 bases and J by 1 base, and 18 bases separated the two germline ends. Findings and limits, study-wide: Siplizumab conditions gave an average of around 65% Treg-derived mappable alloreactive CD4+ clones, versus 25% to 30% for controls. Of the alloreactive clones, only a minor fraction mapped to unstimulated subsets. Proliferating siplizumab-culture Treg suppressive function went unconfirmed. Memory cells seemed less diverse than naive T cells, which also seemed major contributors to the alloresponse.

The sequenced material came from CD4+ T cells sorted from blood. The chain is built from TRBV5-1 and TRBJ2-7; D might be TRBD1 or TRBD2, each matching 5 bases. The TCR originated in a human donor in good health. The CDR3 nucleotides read TGCGCCAGCAGCGAAAACCGGGACGGGTCGTCCTACGAGCAGTACTTC. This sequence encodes CASSENRDGSSYEQYF.